This T cell receptor (beta chain) was sequenced during a study of Ad26.COV2.S vaccination and SARS-CoV-2 variants. Study-wide results and limits: Breadth and depth estimates from TCRs may understate total T cell responses.

Per the germline V gene, CDR1 is MDHEN and CDR2 is SYDVKM. Trimming shortened V by 5 bases and J by 1 base, and 8 bases separated the two germline ends. The CDR3 runs to 13 residues. The table came from immunoSEQ multiplex PCR; TCRdb's copy has only in-frame clones and leaves some out. There are about 87,000 clones in the sample; roughly 84% occur only once, and more than 15% lies in the top ten. Turning to this clone: The antigen remains undetermined.

The origin of this receptor is a human donor who had recovered from COVID-19. V is TRBV28 and J is TRBJ1-2, with D unclear. Sequences were derived from peripheral blood, sampled after recovery from COVID-19. As DNA, the CDR3 is TGTGCCAGCAGTGCGGGCAGTAACTATGGCTACACCTTC. Its translation is CASSAGSNYGYTF.